One sample yielded the 9 T cell receptor beta chains listed below, sequenced in a study of cytomegalovirus exposure and HLA in healthy donors. Data came from immunoSEQ multiplex PCR; TCRdb stores just in-frame clones and leaves some out. The table has about 250,000 clones, about 90% seen once. The specimen sequenced was PBMCs. The receptors were sampled from a man aged 18 to 29 in good health and CMV-seropositive.

The V and J genes are TRBV28 and TRBJ1-1; D not resolved. The CDR3 has 12 residues. Between the trimmed V and J ends, which lost 3 bases and 10 bases, there was a span of 12 bases. Germline CDR1 MDHEN, CDR2 SYDVKM. CDR3 residues: CASSLAGGGAFF. The DNA for the CDR3 is TGTGCCAGCAGTTTGGCGGGAGGTGGAGCTTTCTTT.

The rearrangement links TRBV7-8 to TRBJ2-6; 8 bases align to TRBD2. This CDR3 has 17 residues. In germline, CDR1 is SGHVS, CDR2 FQNEAQ. V trimming: 5 bases; J trimming: 4 bases; junction bases outside the gene matches: 10. The CDR3 is CASSPGDGRAGANVLTF. CDR3 nucleotide sequence: TGTGCCAGCAGCCCGGGTGACGGGAGGGCCGGGGCCAACGTCCTGACTTTC.

A few counts support this clone. The rearrangement joins TRBV18 to TRBJ2-7; tentatively, D is TRBD1 (6 bases). This CDR3 region has 14 residues. Germline assignment: CDR1 KGHSH and CDR2 LQKENI. V dropped 5 bases and J dropped 0 bases, with 11 bases sitting between them. The CDR3, as DNA: TGTGCCAGCTCAGGACAGTCGCCCTCCTACGAGCAGTACTTC. Translating gives CASSGQSPSYEQYF.

The CDR3 nucleotides are TGTGCCAGCAGTTACACGGGACTGTTGGAGACCCAGTACTTC. Protein sequence: CASSYTGLLETQYF. The chain is built from TRBV6-5 and TRBJ2-5; TRBD2 might be the D (6 bases). The V end was cut by 2 bases, the J end by 5 bases, with 12 bases between. Germline CDR1 and CDR2: MNHEY and SVGAGI. This CDR3 is built from 14 residues.

CDR3 in amino acids: CSAKVVTEAFF. The CDR3 DNA reads TGCAGTGCTAAGGTAGTGACTGAAGCTTTCTTT. The chain combines TRBV20-1 with TRBJ1-1; D is ambiguous. V lost 4 bases, J lost 5 bases, and 8 bases lay in between. This CDR3 comprises 11 residues. CDR1 and CDR2 (germline): DFQATT, SNEGSKA (reference sequence).

This chain uses TRBV30 with TRBJ2-3, with 7 bases identical to TRBD2. Trimming removed 0 bases from V and 3 bases from J; junction bases left unmatched: 30. This CDR3 spans 23 amino acids. CDR1 is GTSNPN, CDR2 SVGIG, per germline (reference sequence). The CDR3 nucleotides read TGTGCCTGGAGTGTACCCCCACTAAACGGGCGGGAGCTGCCGGAGGTTGGGACAGATACGCAGTATTTT. Residues: CAWSVPPLNGRELPEVGTDTQYF.

This chain uses TRBV5-4 with TRBJ1-5, with a weak D call TRBD1 (6 bases). V lost 2 bases and J 0 bases, leaving 6 bases between the germline ends. The CDR3 has 14 residues. Per germline, CDR1 SGHNT and CDR2 YYREEE (reference sequence). The CDR3 loop reads CASSLQGSNQPQHF. Here the CDR3 DNA reads TGTGCCAGCAGCTTACAGGGTAGCAATCAGCCCCAGCATTTT.

This sequence joins TRBV2 and TRBJ2-7, with a possible D match to TRBD2 (5 bases). Deletions cut 7 bases from V and 5 bases from J, with 15 bases between. The CDR3 is 13 amino acids. The germline CDR1 and CDR2 sequences are SNHLY and FYNNEI. In DNA, the CDR3 is TGTGCCAGCATCCTACCCGGGGTGAACGAGCAGTACTTC. Translated, it gives CASILPGVNEQYF.

J is TRBJ2-1 and V is TRBV5-1; weak D call: TRBD2 (6 bases). In germline, CDR1 is SGHRS, CDR2 YFSETQ. Trimming removed 4 bases from V and 6 bases from J, with 11 bases in between. The CDR3 is made up of 13 amino acids. CDR3 coding DNA: TGCGCCAGCAGCCAGGGAGGTTTCAATGAGCAGTTCTTC. The encoded protein is CASSQGGFNEQFF.